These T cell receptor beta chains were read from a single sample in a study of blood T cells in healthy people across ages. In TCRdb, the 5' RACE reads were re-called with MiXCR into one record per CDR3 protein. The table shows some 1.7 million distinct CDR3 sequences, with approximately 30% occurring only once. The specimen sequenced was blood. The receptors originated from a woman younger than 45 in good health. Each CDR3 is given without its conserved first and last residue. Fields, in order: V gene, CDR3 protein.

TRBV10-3	AISGASGIASTNNEQF
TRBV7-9	ASSLANRDHGYT
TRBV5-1	ASSTTGINSNEKLF
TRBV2	ASRDGQGGETQY
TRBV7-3	ASSQGVGTGHTEAF
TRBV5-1	ASGETANTGELF
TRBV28	ASTRRDQETQY
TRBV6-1	ASSDGTGYTYEQY
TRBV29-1	SVEGDGQETQY
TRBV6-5	ASSYSSFSGANVLT
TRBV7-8	ASSLALGTSGRNEQY
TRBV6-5	ASSPDRNLRAF
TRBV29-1	SSGGGSYGYT
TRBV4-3	ASSQGIKDTEAF
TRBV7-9	ASSLKQAGETQY
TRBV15	ATSSGGAGVFREQF
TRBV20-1	SASQPDTQY
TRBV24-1	ATSDLQSGGGTQY
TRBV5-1	ASSLLGPIQETQY
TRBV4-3	ASSQAGTSGRGEQF
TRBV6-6	ASSYRTGLAGDNEQF
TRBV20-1	SAREGGGSQPQH
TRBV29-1	SVNSLSNQPQH
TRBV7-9	ASSLGSEQF
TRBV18	ASSPSQGQETQF
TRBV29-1	SVEGQRGYEQY
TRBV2	ASRPGTLFNQPQH
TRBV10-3	AISEPSRGINEQY
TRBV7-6	ASSLEAVSYEQY
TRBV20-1	SAIDPGQLSPNGYT
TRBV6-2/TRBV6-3	ASGPGMGEQY
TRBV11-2	ASSSSDYGYT
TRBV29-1	SVLGLAGAYEQY
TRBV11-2	ASSPGTGGSEAF
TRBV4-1	ASSQEAGTDTQY
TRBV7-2	ANGQNMNTEAF
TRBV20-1	SARGGATKAKNIQY
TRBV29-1	SVGTSPNYGYT
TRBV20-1	SAREARGDTQY
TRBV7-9	ASSFEHVQAKNIQY
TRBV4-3	ASSQGRVLGQPQH
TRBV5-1	ASSPGAGGLVDTQY
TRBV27	ASSSGLAGGPGHEQF
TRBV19	ASRKEGNTEAF
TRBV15	ATSSSSGGLLNEQF
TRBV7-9	ASSPSLSNEQF
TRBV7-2	ASSLSMDQPQH
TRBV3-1	ASSQGPQGGEQF
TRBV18	ASPPYGGQETQY
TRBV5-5	ASSLSAATGPYNEQF
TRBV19	ASSILSGGEKLF